Detailed here is one TCR beta chain. Its cognate antigen is unknown. The data derive from a study of cytotoxic CD8 clonotypes in ibrutinib-treated CLL. Points from the study as a whole: Sustained-remission patients were sampled at one set of times and progressing patients at different ones.

The CDR3 extends over 16 amino acids. Germline lookup yields CDR1 LNHDA and CDR2 SQIVND (reference sequence). The junction had 9 bases not matched to a gene; V was cut back by 6 bases and J by 5 bases. Measured with immunoSEQ multiplex PCR; TCRdb has only the in-frame clones, and not every one. The sample lists about 40,000 clones, approximately 71% occurring once. The chain uses TRBV19 and TRBJ2-3; 12 bases are a match to TRBD1. The TCR was taken from a human donor with chronic lymphocytic leukemia. This specimen consisted of PBMCs, obtained at disease progression, from a patient treated with ibrutinib. The CDR3 DNA reads TGTGCCAGTAGCACCACCGGGACAGGGGGCCTAGATACGCAGTATTTT. This encodes CASSTTGTGGLDTQYF.